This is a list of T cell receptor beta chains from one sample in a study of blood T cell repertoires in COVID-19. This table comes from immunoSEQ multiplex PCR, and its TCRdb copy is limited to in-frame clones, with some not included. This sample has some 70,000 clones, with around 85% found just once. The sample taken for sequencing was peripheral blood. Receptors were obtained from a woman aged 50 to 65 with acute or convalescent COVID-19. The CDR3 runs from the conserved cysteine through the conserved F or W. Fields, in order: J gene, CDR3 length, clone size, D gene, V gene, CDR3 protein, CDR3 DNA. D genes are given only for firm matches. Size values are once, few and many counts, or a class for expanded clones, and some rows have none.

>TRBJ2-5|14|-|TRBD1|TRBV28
CASSNDREGETQYF
TGTGCCAGCAGCAATGACAGGGAAGGGGAGACCCAGTACTTC
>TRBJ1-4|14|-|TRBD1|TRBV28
CASSRPGQGEKLFF
TGTGCCAGCAGTAGACCGGGACAGGGTGAAAAACTGTTTTTT
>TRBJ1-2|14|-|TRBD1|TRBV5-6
CASSLAGGNYGYTF
TGTGCCAGCAGCTTGGCAGGGGGGAACTATGGCTACACCTTC
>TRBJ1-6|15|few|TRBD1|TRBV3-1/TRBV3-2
CASSQAGTGFSPLHF
TGTGCCAGCAGCCAAGCTGGGACAGGGTTTTCACCCCTCCACTTT
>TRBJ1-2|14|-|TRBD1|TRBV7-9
CASSLETGGVGYTF
TGTGCCAGCAGCTTAGAGACAGGGGGCGTCGGCTACACCTTC
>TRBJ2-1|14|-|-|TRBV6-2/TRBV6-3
CASSVVGSGVGQFF
TGTGCCAGCAGCGTAGTAGGGAGTGGGGTCGGGCAGTTCTTC
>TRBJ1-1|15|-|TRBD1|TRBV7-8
CASTSQGATPTEAFF
TGTGCCAGCACCTCACAGGGGGCTACTCCCACTGAAGCTTTCTTT
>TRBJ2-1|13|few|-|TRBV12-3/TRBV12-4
CASSRGSYNEQFF
TGTGCCAGCAGCAGGGGTTCCTACAATGAGCAGTTCTTC
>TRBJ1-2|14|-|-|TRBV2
CASSEAGMDYGYTF
TGTGCCAGCAGTGAGGCAGGGATGGACTATGGCTACACCTTC
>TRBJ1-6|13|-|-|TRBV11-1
CASSEGVGSPLHF
TGTGCCAGCAGCGAGGGAGTGGGGTCACCCCTCCACTTT
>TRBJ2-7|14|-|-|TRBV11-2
CASSLDRGAYEQYF
TGTGCCAGCAGCTTAGACAGGGGAGCCTACGAGCAGTACTTC
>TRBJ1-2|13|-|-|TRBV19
CAIRGSGGYGYTF
TGTGCTATTAGAGGCAGCGGGGGCTATGGCTACACCTTC
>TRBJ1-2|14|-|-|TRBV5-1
CASGPDRLNYGYTF
TGCGCCAGCGGACCAGACAGGCTAAACTATGGCTACACCTTC
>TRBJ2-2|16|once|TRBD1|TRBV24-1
CATSDRGQGGTGELFF
TGTGCCACCAGTGATCGGGGACAGGGGGGCACCGGGGAGCTGTTTTTT
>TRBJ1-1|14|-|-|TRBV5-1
CASSLAGLEAEAFF
TGCGCCAGCAGCTTGGCGGGGTTGGAGGCTGAAGCTTTCTTT
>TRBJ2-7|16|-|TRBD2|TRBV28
CASSGLSGRNTYEQYF
TGTGCCAGCAGTGGATTAAGCGGGAGGAACACCTACGAGCAGTACTTC
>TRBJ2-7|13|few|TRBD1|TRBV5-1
CASRLGQGSEQYF
TGCGCCAGCAGGTTGGGACAGGGCTCCGAGCAGTACTTC
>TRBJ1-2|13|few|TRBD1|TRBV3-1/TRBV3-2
CASSPQDRVGYTF
TGTGCCAGCAGCCCCCAGGACAGGGTTGGCTACACCTTC
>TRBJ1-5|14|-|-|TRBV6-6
CASSYPESNQPQHF
TGTGCCAGCAGTTACCCCGAGAGCAATCAGCCCCAGCATTTT
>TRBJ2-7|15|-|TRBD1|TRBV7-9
CASSLAGTGRGEQYF
TGTGCCAGCAGCTTAGCCGGGACAGGGAGAGGCGAGCAGTACTTC
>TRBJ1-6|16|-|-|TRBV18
CASSPLERGGNSPLHF
TGTGCCAGCTCACCGTTGGAGAGGGGGGGGAATTCACCCCTCCACTTT
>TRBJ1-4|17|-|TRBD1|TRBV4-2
CASSHDPGQAGNEKLFF
TGTGCCAGCAGCCACGATCCCGGACAGGCTGGGAATGAAAAACTGTTTTTT
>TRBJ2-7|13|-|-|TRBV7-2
CASSPGLSYEQYF
TGTGCCAGCAGCCCAGGGTTATCCTACGAGCAGTACTTC
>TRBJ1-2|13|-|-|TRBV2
CASDRSAGYGYTF
TGTGCCAGTGACAGGTCCGCGGGCTATGGCTACACCTTC
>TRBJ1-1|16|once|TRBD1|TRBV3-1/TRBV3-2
CASSQDGTELNTEAFF
TGTGCCAGCAGCCAAGATGGGACAGAGTTGAACACTGAAGCTTTCTTT
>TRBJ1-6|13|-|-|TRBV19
CASSIDGGSPLHF
TGTGCCAGTAGTATTGACGGGGGATCACCCCTCCACTTT
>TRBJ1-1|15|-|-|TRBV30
CAWSGRAGSNTEAFF
TGTGCCTGGAGTGGGCGTGCGGGGAGTAACACTGAAGCTTTCTTT
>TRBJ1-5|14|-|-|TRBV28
CASKQGWGNQPQHF
TGTGCCAGCAAACAGGGTTGGGGCAATCAGCCCCAGCATTTT
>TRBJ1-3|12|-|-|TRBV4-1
CASSPAAGTIYF
TGCGCCAGCAGCCCCGCGGCCGGCACCATATATTTT
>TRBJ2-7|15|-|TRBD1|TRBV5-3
CARSAGQGARYEQYF
TGTGCCAGAAGCGCAGGACAGGGGGCGAGGTACGAGCAGTACTTC
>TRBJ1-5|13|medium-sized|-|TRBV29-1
CSASSGVNQPQHF
TGCAGCGCCTCGTCAGGGGTGAATCAGCCCCAGCATTTT
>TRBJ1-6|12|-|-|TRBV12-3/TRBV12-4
CASSPDNSPLHF
TGTGCCAGCAGTCCCGATAATTCACCCCTCCACTTT
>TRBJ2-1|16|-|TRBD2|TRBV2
CASSGSQSGGRDEQFF
TGTGCCAGCAGTGGCTCTCAAAGCGGGGGGAGGGATGAGCAGTTCTTC
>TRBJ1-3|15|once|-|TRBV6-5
CASSYRLPEGNTIYF
TGTGCCAGCAGTTACCGACTCCCGGAAGGAAACACCATATATTTT
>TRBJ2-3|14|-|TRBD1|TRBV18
CASSPPTGTDTQYF
TGTGCCAGCTCACCACCGACAGGGACAGATACGCAGTATTTT
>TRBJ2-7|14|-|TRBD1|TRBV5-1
CASSFTTGVYEQYF
TGCGCCAGCAGCTTTACCACAGGGGTCTACGAGCAGTACTTC
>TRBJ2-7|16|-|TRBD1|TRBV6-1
CASSEYRRQGIDEQYF
TGTGCCAGCAGTGAATACAGGAGACAGGGAATCGACGAGCAGTACTTC
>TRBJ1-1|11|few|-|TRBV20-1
CRSKLNTEAFF
TGCAGATCAAAGCTGAACACTGAAGCTTTCTTT
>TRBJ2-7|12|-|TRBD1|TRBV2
CASTQGVAEQYF
TGTGCCAGCACACAGGGGGTTGCCGAGCAGTACTTC
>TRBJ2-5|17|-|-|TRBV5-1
CASSQGLTILLQETQYF
TGCGCCAGCAGCCAGGGACTGACGATACTATTACAAGAGACCCAGTACTTC
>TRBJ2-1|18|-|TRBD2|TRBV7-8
CASSSLTPVYSGVNEQFF
TGTGCCAGCAGCTCCCTGACTCCTGTCTATAGCGGGGTTAATGAGCAGTTCTTC
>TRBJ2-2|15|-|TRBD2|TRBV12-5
CASGKTSPDTGELFF
TGTGCTAGTGGGAAGACTAGCCCCGACACCGGGGAGCTGTTTTTT
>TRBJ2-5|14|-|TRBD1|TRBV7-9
CASSSTGGRETQYF
TGTGCCAGCAGCTCCACAGGGGGCAGGGAGACCCAGTACTTC
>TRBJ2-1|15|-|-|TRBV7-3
CASSSGPTRDNEQFF
TGTGCCAGCAGCTCCGGACCCACGCGGGACAATGAGCAGTTCTTC
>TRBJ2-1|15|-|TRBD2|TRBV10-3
CAITSTSGGYNEQFF
TGTGCCATCACTTCTACTTCGGGAGGGTACAATGAGCAGTTCTTC
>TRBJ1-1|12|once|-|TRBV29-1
CSVETGFTEAFF
TGCAGCGTGGAGACAGGTTTCACTGAAGCTTTCTTT
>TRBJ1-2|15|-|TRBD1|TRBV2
CASSDTGTAEYGYTF
TGTGCCAGCAGTGACACCGGGACAGCGGAATATGGCTACACCTTC
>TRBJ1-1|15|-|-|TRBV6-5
CASSRDSRGSTEAFF
TGTGCCAGCAGTCGGGACTCTCGGGGTAGCACTGAAGCTTTCTTT
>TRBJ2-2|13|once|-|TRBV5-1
CASSLLTTGELFF
TGCGCCAGCAGCTTGTTAACTACCGGGGAGCTGTTTTTT
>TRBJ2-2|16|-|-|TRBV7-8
CASSLAGARVSGELFF
TGTGCCAGCAGCTTAGCAGGGGCGCGTGTGTCCGGGGAGCTGTTTTTT
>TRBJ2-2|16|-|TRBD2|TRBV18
CASSSAAGADTGELFF
TGTGCCAGCTCATCAGCAGCGGGAGCGGACACCGGGGAGCTGTTTTTT
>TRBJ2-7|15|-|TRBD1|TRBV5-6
CASSPDRAATYEQYF
TGTGCCAGCAGCCCGGACAGGGCAGCAACCTACGAGCAGTACTTC
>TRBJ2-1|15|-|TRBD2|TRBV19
CASSIRAGAIDEQFF
TGTGCCAGTAGTATCCGGGCGGGAGCGATCGATGAGCAGTTCTTC
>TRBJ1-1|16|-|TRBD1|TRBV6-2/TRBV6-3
CASSWDRGRGDTEAFF
TGTGCCAGCAGTTGGGACAGGGGGCGAGGGGACACTGAAGCTTTCTTT
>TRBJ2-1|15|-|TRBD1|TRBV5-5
CASSSTGGSYNEQFF
TGTGCCAGCAGCTCAACAGGGGGCTCCTACAATGAGCAGTTCTTC
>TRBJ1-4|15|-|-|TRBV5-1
CASSLIGGENEKLFF
TGCGCCAGCAGCTTGATCGGGGGAGAAAATGAAAAACTGTTTTTT
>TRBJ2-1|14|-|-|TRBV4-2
CASSQDRLSNEQFF
TGTGCCAGCAGCCAAGACAGGTTAAGCAATGAGCAGTTCTTC
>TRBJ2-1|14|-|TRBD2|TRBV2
CASSGGGGAVEQFF
TGTGCCAGCAGTGGCGGCGGGGGGGCCGTTGAGCAGTTCTTC
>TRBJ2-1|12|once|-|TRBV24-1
CATRDNNNEQFF
TGTGCCACCAGGGACAATAACAATGAGCAGTTCTTC
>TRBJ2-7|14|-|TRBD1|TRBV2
CASSLTGGSYEQYF
TGTGCCAGCAGTCTAACAGGGGGGTCCTACGAGCAGTACTTC